This T cell receptor beta chain was retrieved from a study of beta chain features in type 1 diabetes. Overall study: Sorted cell examination encompassed around 100,000,000 cells across all samples. Study-wide points: A moderate, significant TCRB CDR3 shortening appeared in type 1 diabetes across four CD4+ subsets.

As regards this clone: Its target is unknown.

Germline V gives CDR1 SNHLY, CDR2 FYNNEI. The J segment lost 1 base and the V segment lost 2 bases, leaving 5 bases of the junction unmatched. The CDR3 has 16 amino acids. Sequencing targeted expressed TCRB transcripts, as all isolated RNA had been reverse transcribed. Repertoires were generated with immunoSEQ multiplex PCR, while TCRdb's copy carries only in-frame clones and drops some. This table has about 200,000 clones, roughly 11% appearing once. This TCR was sampled from a young man in good health. The chain is built from TRBV2 and TRBJ1-5; 7 bases are a match to TRBD1. Material for sequencing was central memory CD4+ T cells from blood. The CDR3 region is CASSERSGGSNQPQHF. The CDR3 nucleotides are TGTGCCAGCAGTGAACGGTCAGGGGGGAGCAATCAGCCCCAGCATTTT.